This paragraph covers one TCR beta chain sequence. Its target is unknown. The assay was immunoSEQ multiplex PCR, and TCRdb's table has in-frame clones only and misses some. The sample lists 40,000 to 45,000 clones, 85% to 95% occurring once. These data originate in a study of graft-versus-host responses after intestinal transplantation. Trimming took 1 base from V and 0 from J, leaving 14 bases between them. Germline V CDR1 and CDR2: SGHRS, YFSETQ. This CDR3 is built from 18 residues. Overall study findings and caveats: Circulating GvH clones peaking coincided with falling HvG clones soon after transplant. Allografts from individuals with graft-donor T cell macrochimerism displayed high graft-versus-host to host-versus-graft clonal ratios.

This specimen was unstimulated CD8+ T cells sorted from spleen or lymph node cells, taken before transplant. The rearrangement uses TRBV5-1 and TRBJ2-6; the D gene could be TRBD1 or TRBD2 (6 bases each). This TCR was sampled from a human donor who was the organ donor for an intestinal transplant. CDR3 region: CASSLPGVRGSGANVLTF. DNA for the CDR3: TGCGCCAGCAGCTTGCCAGGGGTGCGGGGCTCTGGGGCCAACGTCCTGACTTTC.